These 14 T cell receptor beta chains originate from one sample sequenced in a study of Graves' ophthalmopathy and Graves' hyperthyroidism. RNA transcripts served as template for amplifying TCR beta CDR3 sequences. First-round RT-PCR used HTBI primers; second-round multiplex PCR followed. One entry per CDR3 protein, called by TCRdb with MiXCR from the multiplex PCR reads. The sample yields around 590,000 distinct CDR3 sequences, about 35% seen once. Sequences were obtained from peripheral blood or thyroid tissue (not recorded which). Receptors originate from an adult man with Graves' hyperthyroidism.

This clonotype was seen at least ten times. This rearrangement joins TRBV4-1 to TRBJ2-5; TRBD1 aligns across 9 bases. This CDR3 comprises 16 residues. Germline V CDR1 and CDR2: MGHRA, YSYEKL. The trim removed 0 bases at V and 4 bases at J, leaving 6 bases unmatched. CDR3 residues: CASSQDGTGYRETQYF. CDR3 sequence (DNA): TGCGCCAGCAGCCAAGATGGGACAGGGTACCGAGAGACCCAGTACTTC.

Points on this clonotype: The junction differs from germline at one of its ends, possibly a read error. This chain connects TRBV5-1 to TRBJ2-7, with TRBD2 matching 14 bases. The CDR3 consists of 16 residues. Looked up from germline, CDR1 is SGHRS and CDR2 is YFSETQ. The CDR3 DNA follows: TGCGCCAGCAGCTCTTTAGGGACTAGCGGGAGCTACGAGCAGCACTTC. It encodes CASSSLGTSGSYEQHF.

V usage is TRBV7-2 and J usage is TRBJ2-5; D possibly corresponds to TRBD2 (7 bases). Germline V gives CDR1 SGHTA, CDR2 FQGNSA. V was cut by 1 base and J by 5 bases, with 14 bases left in between. The CDR3 is 15 amino acids. The DNA of the CDR3 is TGTGCCAGCAGCTTAGGCGGGGGCTTCGGGGAGACCCAGTACTTC. Protein sequence: CASSLGGGFGETQYF.

This clonotype was counted many times. The V gene is TRBV25-1, the J gene TRBJ2-5, with TRBD2 matching over 9 bases. The CDR3 has 16 amino acids. Germline loops: CDR1 MGHDK, CDR2 SYGVNS. After removal of 1 base from V and 5 bases from J, the junction contained 8 bases not matched to a gene. CDR3: CASSESRGRAIETQYF. CDR3 in DNA: TGTGCCAGCAGTGAATCTCGCGGGAGGGCCATCGAGACCCAGTACTTC.

The chain carries TRBV2 and TRBJ2-5; no clear D gene. Matching the DNA end better, TRBJ2-1 makes the J call doubtful. Per germline, CDR1 SNHLY and CDR2 FYNNEI. The CDR3 consists of 14 residues. This CDR3 is CASNVLSSYNEQFF. For the CDR3, the DNA is TGTGCCAGCAACGTCTTGAGCTCCTACAATGAGCAGTTCTTC.

This clonotype has ten or more counts. The J gene is TRBJ1-2, the V gene TRBV20-1; tentatively, D is TRBD1 (5 bases). Germline V gene data show CDR1 as DFQATT and CDR2 as SNEGSKA (reference sequence). CDR3 length: 13 residues. The V and J ends lost 6 bases and 0 bases respectively, with 11 bases between them. CDR3 DNA: TGCAGTGCCCTGACAGTAACTAACTATGGCTACACCTTC. Translated, it gives CSALTVTNYGYTF.

This clonotype occurred many times. V gene TRBV3-1 combines with J gene TRBJ1-6; D remains ambiguous. V was pared by 5 bases and J by 9 bases, with 11 bases between. Germline V CDR1 and CDR2: LGHDT, YNNKEL (reference sequence). This CDR3 contains 13 residues. The CDR3 reads CASSGSGLSPLHF. The CDR3, as DNA: TGTGCCAGCAGCGGGTCCGGCCTTTCACCCCTCCACTTT. Combining the CDR3 with reference TRBV3-1 and TRBJ1-6 gives the whole variable domain DTAVSQTPKYLVTQMGNDKSIKCEQNLGHDTMYWYKQDSKKFLKIMFSYNNKELIINETVPNRFSPKSPDKAHLNLHINSLELGDSAVYFCASSGSGLSPLHFGNGTRLTVT.

Concerning this clonotype: One end of the junction does not line up with germline, which may come from a read error. The chain carries TRBV11-2 and TRBJ2-7; 9 nucleotides match TRBD2. The CDR3 has 17 amino acids. Germline V gene lookup returns CDR1 SGHAT and CDR2 FQNNGV. CDR3 in DNA: TGTGCCAGCATCGGGCTAGCGGGGTCCGGGAGCTCCTACGAGCAGCACTTC. It translates to CASIGLAGSGSSYEQHF.

There are many counts of this clonotype. The V and J genes are TRBV10-1 and TRBJ2-7; TRBD2 aligns across 14 bases. V lost 10 bases, J lost 1 base, and 9 bases stayed unmatched. There are 16 residues in the CDR3. The germline CDR1 and CDR2 sequences are WNHNN and SYGVQD (reference sequence). The CDR3 reads CATPGTSGSPSYEQYF. CDR3 bases: TGCGCCACTCCCGGGACTAGCGGGAGTCCATCCTACGAGCAGTACTTC.

To note about this clonotype: It may be a read error: a sequence one base away is much more abundant. The chain joins TRBV9 to TRBJ2-6, with 8 bases lining up with TRBD1. Germline CDR1 SGDLS, CDR2 YYNGEE. The CDR3 totals 20 residues. V was pared by 0 bases and J by 0 bases, with 11 bases of the junction left unmatched. The CDR3 sequence: CASSVAPDRAEGSGANVLTF. The CDR3 DNA sequence: TGTGCCAGCAGCGTAGCTCCGGACAGGGCGGAGGGCTCTGGGGCCAACGTCCTGACTTTC.

As concerns this clonotype: One end of the junction does not line up with germline, which may come from a read error. This chain joins TRBV12-3 or TRBV12-4 and TRBJ1-1; no firm D call. This CDR3 spans 14 amino acids. CDR3 coding DNA: TGTGCCAGCAGTTTAGCCCAGCTTAACACTGAAACTTTCTTT. It encodes CASSLAQLNTETFF.

This clonotype turned up a few times. The chain has TRBV12-3 or TRBV12-4 and TRBJ1-5; D is ambiguous. The CDR3 consists of 15 residues. V lost 8 bases and J lost 3, with 17 bases in between. CDR3 sequence (DNA): TGTGCCAGCGGGGATCCGGACGGGAACAATCAGCCCCAGCATTTT. Translation gives CASGDPDGNNQPQHF.

This clonotype was detected once. J is TRBJ2-3 and V is TRBV29-1, with 11 bases identical to TRBD1. The germline gives CDR1 SQVTM, CDR2 ANQGSEA. J lost 6 bases, V lost 7 bases, and 6 bases had no gene match. The CDR3 is made up of 13 amino acids. The CDR3 bases are TGCAGCGCTGAGGACAGGGGGCGGGATACGCAGTATTTT. It specifies CSAEDRGRDTQYF.

The chain combines TRBV2 with TRBJ2-7; tentative D call: TRBD1 (5 bases). Germline V gene lookup returns CDR1 SNHLY and CDR2 FYNNEI. Between the trimmed V and J ends, which lost 5 bases and 5 bases, there was a span of 19 bases. This CDR3 contains 15 residues. The CDR3 region is CASSSLPWPGHEQYF. In DNA, the CDR3 is TGTGCCAGCAGTTCCCTCCCCTGGCCAGGGCACGAGCAGTACTTC. Looking up the rest from reference TRBV2 and TRBJ2-7 gives the full variable domain: EPEVTQTPSHQVTQMGQEVILRCVPISNHLYFYWYRQILGQKVEFLVSFYNNEISEKSEIFDDQFSVERPDGSNFTLKIRSTKLEDSAMYFCASSSLPWPGHEQYFGPGTRLTVT.